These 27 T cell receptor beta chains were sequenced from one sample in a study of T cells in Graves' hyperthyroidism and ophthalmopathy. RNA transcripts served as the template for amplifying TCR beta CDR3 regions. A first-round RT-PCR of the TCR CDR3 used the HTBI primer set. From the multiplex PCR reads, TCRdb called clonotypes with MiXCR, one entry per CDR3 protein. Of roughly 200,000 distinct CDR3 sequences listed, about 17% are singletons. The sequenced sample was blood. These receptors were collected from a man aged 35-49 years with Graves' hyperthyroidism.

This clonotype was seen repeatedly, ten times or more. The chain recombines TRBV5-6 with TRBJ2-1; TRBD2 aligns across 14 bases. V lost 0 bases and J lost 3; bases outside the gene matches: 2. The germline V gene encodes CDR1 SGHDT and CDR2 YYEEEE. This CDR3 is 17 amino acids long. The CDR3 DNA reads TGTGCCAGCAGCTTGGGACTAGCGGGGGGGCACTACAATGAGCAGTTCTTC. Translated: CASSLGLAGGHYNEQFF.

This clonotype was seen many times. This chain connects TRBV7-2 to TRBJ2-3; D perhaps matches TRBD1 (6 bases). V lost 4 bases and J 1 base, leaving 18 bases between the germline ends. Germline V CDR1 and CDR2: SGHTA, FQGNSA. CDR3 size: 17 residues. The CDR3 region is CASSSRVGGGGTDTQYF. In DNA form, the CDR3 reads TGTGCCAGCAGCTCCCGGGTAGGGGGTGGAGGCACAGATACGCAGTATTTT.

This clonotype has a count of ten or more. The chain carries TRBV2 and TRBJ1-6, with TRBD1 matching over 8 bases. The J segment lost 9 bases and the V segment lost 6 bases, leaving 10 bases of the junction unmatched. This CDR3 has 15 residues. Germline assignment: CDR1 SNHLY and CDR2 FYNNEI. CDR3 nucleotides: TGTGCCAGCAGGCGGGACAGGAGGGAAGGTTCACCCCTCCACTTT. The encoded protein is CASRRDRREGSPLHF.

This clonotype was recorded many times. The CDR3 nucleotides read TGCGCCAGCAGCTTGGCGGGGGGTACGGACAATGAGCAGTTCTTC. Translated: CASSLAGGTDNEQFF. The rearrangement uses TRBV5-1 and TRBJ2-1, with 7 bases that match TRBD2. Germline V lookup: CDR1 SGHRS, CDR2 YFSETQ. V lost 0 bases to trimming and J lost 5 bases; unmatched junction nucleotides: 5. The CDR3 sequence is 15 residues long.

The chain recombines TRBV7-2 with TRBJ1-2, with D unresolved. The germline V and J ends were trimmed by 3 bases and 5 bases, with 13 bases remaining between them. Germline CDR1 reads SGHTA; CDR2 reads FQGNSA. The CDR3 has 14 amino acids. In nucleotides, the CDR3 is TGTGCCAGCAGCTTGGGAGGTGTGGAGTATGGCTACACCTTC. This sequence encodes CASSLGGVEYGYTF.

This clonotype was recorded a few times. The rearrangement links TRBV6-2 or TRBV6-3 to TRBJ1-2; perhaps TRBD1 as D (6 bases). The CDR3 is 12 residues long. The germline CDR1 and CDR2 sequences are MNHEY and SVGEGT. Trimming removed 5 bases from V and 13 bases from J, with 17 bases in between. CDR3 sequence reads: CASSPLGALGTF. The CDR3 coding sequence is TGTGCCAGCAGTCCCCTGGGGGCCCTGGGCACCTTC.

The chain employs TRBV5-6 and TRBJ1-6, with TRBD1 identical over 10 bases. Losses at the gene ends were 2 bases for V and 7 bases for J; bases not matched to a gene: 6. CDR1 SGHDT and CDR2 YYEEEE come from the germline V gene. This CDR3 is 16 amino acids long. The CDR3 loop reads CASSFGTGDGNSPLHF. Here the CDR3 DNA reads TGTGCCAGCAGCTTTGGGACAGGGGACGGGAATTCACCCCTCCACTTT. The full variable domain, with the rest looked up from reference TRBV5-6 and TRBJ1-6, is DAGVTQSPTHLIKTRGQQVTLRCSPKSGHDTVSWYQQALGQGPQFIFQYYEEEERQRGNFPDRFSGHQFPNYSSELNVNALLLGDSALYLCASSFGTGDGNSPLHFGNGTRLTVT.

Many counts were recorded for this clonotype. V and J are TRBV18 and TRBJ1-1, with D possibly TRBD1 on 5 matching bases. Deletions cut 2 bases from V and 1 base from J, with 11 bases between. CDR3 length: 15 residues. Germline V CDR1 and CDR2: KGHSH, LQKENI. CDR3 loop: CASSPARAGNTEAFF. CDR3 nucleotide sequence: TGTGCCAGCTCACCAGCCAGGGCCGGGAACACTGAAGCTTTCTTT.

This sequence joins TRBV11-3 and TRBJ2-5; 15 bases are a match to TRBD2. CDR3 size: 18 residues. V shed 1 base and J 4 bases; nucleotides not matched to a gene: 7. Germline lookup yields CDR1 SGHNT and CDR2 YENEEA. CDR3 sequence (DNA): TGTGCCAGCAGCTTAGCCCCCGGACTAGCGGGGGGGCGAGAGACCCAGTACTTC. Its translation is CASSLAPGLAGGRETQYF.

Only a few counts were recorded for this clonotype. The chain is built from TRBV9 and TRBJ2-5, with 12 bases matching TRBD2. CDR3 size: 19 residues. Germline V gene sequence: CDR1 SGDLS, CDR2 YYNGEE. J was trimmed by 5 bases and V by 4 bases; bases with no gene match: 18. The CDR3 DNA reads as TGTGCCAGCAGCCCCGAGGGACCACTAGCGGGGGGACGGGGGGAGACCCAGTACTTC. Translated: CASSPEGPLAGGRGETQYF.

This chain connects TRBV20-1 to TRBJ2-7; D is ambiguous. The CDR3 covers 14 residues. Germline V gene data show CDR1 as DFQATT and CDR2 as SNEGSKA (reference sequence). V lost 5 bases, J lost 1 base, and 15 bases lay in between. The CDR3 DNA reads TGCAGTGCTCCTTCGGGCAGCGATTCCTACGAGCAGTACTTC. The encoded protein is CSAPSGSDSYEQYF.

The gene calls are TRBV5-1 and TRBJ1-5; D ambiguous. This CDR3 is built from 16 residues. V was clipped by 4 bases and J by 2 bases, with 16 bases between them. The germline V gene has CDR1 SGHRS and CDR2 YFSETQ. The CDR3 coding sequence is TGCGCCAGCAGCCGATCGGGGAGTCAGGGCAATCAGCCCCAGCATTTT. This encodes CASSRSGSQGNQPQHF.

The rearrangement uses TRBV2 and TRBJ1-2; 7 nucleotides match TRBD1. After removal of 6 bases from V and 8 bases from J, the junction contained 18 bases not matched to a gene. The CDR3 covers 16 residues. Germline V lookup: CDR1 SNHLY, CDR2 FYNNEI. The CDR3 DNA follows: TGTGCCAGCAGCCCCCCCCGGGACAGAAATTGGGGCGGCTACACCTTC. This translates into CASSPPRDRNWGGYTF.

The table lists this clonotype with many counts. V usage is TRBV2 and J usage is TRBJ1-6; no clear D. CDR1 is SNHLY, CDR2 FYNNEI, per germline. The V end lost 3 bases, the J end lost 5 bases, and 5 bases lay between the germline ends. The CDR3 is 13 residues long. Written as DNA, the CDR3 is TGTGCCAGCAGTGACTCGGATAATTCACCCCTCCACTTT. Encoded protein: CASSDSDNSPLHF.

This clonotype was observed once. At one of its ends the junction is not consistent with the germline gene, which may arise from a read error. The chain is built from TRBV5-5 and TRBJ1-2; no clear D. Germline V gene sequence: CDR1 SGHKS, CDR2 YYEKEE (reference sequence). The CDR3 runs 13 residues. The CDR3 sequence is CASSLFSGRGYTF. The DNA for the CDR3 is TGCGCCAGCAGCTTGTTTTCGGGGAGAGGCTACACCTTC.

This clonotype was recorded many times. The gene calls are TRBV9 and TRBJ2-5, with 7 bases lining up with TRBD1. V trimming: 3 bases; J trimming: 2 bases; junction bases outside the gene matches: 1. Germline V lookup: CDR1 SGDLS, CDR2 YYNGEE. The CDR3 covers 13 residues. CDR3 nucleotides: TGTGCCAGCAGCGGGGGACAGCAAGAGACCCAGTACTTC. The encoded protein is CASSGGQQETQYF.

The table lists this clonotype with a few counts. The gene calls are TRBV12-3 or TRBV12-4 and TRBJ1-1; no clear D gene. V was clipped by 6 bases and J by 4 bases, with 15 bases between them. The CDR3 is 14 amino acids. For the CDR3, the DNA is TGTGCCAGCAGCCCATGGATTCGGGGCACTGAAGCTTTCTTT. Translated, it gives CASSPWIRGTEAFF.

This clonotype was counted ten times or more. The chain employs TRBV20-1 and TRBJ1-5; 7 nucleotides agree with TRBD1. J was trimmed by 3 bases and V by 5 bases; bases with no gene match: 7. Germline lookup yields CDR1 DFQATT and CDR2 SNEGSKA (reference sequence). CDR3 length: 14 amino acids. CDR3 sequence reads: CSALTGEVNQPQHF. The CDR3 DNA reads TGCAGTGCTTTAACAGGGGAGGTCAATCAGCCCCAGCATTTT.

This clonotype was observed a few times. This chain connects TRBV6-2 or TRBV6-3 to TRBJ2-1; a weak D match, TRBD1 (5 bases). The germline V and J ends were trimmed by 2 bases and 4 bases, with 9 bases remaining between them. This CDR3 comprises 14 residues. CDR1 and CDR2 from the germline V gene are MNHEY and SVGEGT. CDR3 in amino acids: CASSYHHRYNEQFF. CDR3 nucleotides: TGTGCCAGCAGTTACCACCACAGGTACAATGAGCAGTTCTTC.

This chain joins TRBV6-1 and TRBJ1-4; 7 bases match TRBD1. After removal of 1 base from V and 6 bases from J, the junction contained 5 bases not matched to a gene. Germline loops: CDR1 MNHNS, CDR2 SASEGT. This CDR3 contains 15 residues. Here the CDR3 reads CASSEGQGVYEKLFF. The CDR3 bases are TGTGCCAGCAGTGAAGGCCAGGGGGTTTATGAAAAACTGTTTTTT.

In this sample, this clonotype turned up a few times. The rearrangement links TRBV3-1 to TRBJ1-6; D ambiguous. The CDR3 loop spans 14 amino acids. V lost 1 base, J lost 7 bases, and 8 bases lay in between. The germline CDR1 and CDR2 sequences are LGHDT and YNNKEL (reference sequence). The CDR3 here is CASSQGVRNSPLHF. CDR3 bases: TGTGCCAGCAGCCAAGGTGTCAGGAATTCACCCCTCCACTTT.

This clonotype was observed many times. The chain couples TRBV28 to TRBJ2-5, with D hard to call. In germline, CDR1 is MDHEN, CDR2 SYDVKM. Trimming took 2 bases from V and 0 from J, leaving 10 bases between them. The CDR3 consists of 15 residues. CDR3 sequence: CASSLGHEYQETQYF. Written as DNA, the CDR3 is TGTGCCAGCAGTTTAGGGCACGAGTACCAAGAGACCCAGTACTTC. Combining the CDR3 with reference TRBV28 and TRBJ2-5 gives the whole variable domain DVKVTQSSRYLVKRTGEKVFLECVQDMDHENMFWYRQDPGLGLRLIYFSYDVKMKEKGDIPEGYSVSREKKERFSLILESASTNQTSMYLCASSLGHEYQETQYFGPGTRLLVL.

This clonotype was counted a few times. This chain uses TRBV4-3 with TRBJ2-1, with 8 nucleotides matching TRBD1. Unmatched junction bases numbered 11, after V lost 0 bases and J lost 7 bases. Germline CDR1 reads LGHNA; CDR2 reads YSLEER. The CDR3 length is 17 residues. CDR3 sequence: CASSQDQDREVFNEQFF. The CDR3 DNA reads TGCGCCAGCAGCCAAGATCAGGACAGGGAAGTCTTTAATGAGCAGTTCTTC.

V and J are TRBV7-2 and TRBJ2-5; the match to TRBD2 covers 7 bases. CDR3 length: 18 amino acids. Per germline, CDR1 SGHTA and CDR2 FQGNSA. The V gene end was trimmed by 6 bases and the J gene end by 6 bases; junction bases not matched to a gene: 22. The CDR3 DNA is TGTGCCAGCAGAGACCCCCTTCCAACTAGCGACGTGGGACAGACCCAGTACTTC. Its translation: CASRDPLPTSDVGQTQYF.

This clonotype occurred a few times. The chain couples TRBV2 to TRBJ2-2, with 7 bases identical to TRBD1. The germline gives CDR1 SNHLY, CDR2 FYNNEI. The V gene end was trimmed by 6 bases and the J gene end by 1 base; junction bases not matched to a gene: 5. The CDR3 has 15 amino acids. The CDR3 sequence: CASSPGQMNTGELFF. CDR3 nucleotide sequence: TGTGCCAGCAGCCCGGGACAGATGAACACCGGGGAGCTGTTTTTT.

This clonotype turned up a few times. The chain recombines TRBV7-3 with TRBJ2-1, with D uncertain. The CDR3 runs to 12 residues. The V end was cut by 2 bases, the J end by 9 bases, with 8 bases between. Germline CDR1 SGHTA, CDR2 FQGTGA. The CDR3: CASSLVGFEQFF. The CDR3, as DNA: TGTGCCAGCAGCTTAGTAGGTTTTGAGCAGTTCTTC.

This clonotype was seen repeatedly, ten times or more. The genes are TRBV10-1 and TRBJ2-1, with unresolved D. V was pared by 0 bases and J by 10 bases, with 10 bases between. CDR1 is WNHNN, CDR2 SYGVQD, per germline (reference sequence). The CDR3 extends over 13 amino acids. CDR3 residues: CASSESMGGEQFF. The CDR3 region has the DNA TGCGCCAGCAGTGAGTCGATGGGTGGCGAGCAGTTCTTC.